The rows below give T cell receptor beta chains drawn from one sample of a study of graft-versus-host responses after intestinal transplantation. The table came from immunoSEQ multiplex PCR; TCRdb's copy has only in-frame clones and leaves some out. The sample lists 96,000 or so clones, roughly 90% occurring once. Their target antigens are unknown. This sample comprised unstimulated CD4+ T cells sorted from spleen or lymph node cells, obtained before intestinal transplant. The receptors shown here come from a human donor who received an intestinal transplant. Both conserved end residues are part of each CDR3. D genes are given only for firm matches. Not all rows give a size; the values are once, few, many and, for expanded clones, a class.

TRBJ2-5 | TRBD1 | - | TRBV5-1 | CASSGGQGSETQYF | TGCGCCAGCAGCGGTGGACAGGGTTCGGAGACCCAGTACTTC
TRBJ1-4 | - | - | TRBV7-2 | CASSLAQRRNEKLFF | TGTGCCAGCAGCTTAGCACAGAGGAGGAATGAAAAACTGTTTTTT
TRBJ1-1 | - | once | TRBV30 | CAWSLRGYEGEAFF | TGTGCCTGGAGTTTAAGGGGGTATGAGGGTGAAGCTTTCTTT
TRBJ2-3 | TRBD2 | - | TRBV5-1 | CASSLDRGDTDTQYF | TGCGCCAGCAGCTTGGATCGGGGGGACACAGATACGCAGTATTTT
TRBJ2-2 | TRBD1 | - | TRBV4-1 | CASSHEQGARGTGELFF | TGCGCCAGCAGCCATGAACAGGGGGCGCGGGGCACCGGGGAGCTGTTTTTT
TRBJ2-3 | - | - | TRBV5-4 | CASSLGLSVTDTQYF | TGTGCCAGCAGCTTGGGGTTGTCGGTCACAGATACGCAGTATTTT
TRBJ1-2 | TRBD1 | - | TRBV18 | CASSLGQGGTRYGYTF | TGTGCCAGCTCACTGGGACAGGGGGGAACGAGGTATGGCTACACCTTC
TRBJ2-5 | - | - | TRBV7-2 | CASSPHYVGTVQETQYF | TGTGCCAGCAGCCCCCATTATGTGGGCACGGTGCAAGAGACCCAGTACTTC
TRBJ1-2 | - | - | TRBV5-6 | CASSLGQFRGGYTF | TGTGCCAGCAGCTTGGGACAGTTTCGTGGGGGCTACACCTTC
TRBJ2-7 | TRBD1 | once | TRBV19 | CASSGRFGTGDEQYF | TGTGCCAGTAGTGGTAGATTTGGGACAGGGGACGAGCAGTACTTC
TRBJ2-3 | TRBD2 | - | TRBV4-2 | CASSQEGLAGVVVSSDTQYF | TGTGCCAGCAGCCAAGAGGGACTAGCGGGAGTCGTGGTTTCGTCGGATACGCAGTATTTT
TRBJ1-2 | TRBD1 | few | TRBV6-1 | CASSDGQAVLGYTF | TGTGCCAGCAGTGACGGACAGGCTGTCCTTGGCTACACCTTC
TRBJ2-7 | TRBD1 | - | TRBV27 | CASSPTGRGDYEQYF | TGTGCCAGCAGTCCGACAGGGCGAGGGGATTACGAGCAGTACTTC
TRBJ2-3 | - | - | TRBV7-9 | CASSFSDTQYF | TGTGCCAGCAGCTTCTCGGATACGCAGTATTTT
TRBJ2-7 | TRBD2 | - | TRBV5-1 | CASSPGGLAGYEQYF | TGCGCCAGCAGCCCGGGGGGACTAGCGGGCTACGAGCAGTACTTC
TRBJ2-1 | TRBD1 | - | TRBV6-6 | CASRGTEYNEQFF | TGTGCCAGCAGAGGGACAGAGTACAATGAGCAGTTCTTC
TRBJ1-2 | TRBD1 | - | TRBV7-2 | CASSVGQIYYGYTF | TGTGCCAGCAGCGTGGGACAGATATACTATGGCTACACCTTC
TRBJ2-2 | TRBD2 | - | TRBV5-1 | CASSLEAGAFSGELFF | TGCGCCAGCAGCTTGGAAGCGGGAGCTTTTTCCGGGGAGCTGTTTTTT
TRBJ2-7 | TRBD2 | - | TRBV7-2 | CASSLFGLAGGLYSYEQYF | TGTGCCAGCAGCTTATTCGGACTAGCGGGGGGCTTGTACTCCTACGAGCAGTACTTC
TRBJ2-1 | - | once | TRBV5-1 | CASSPYPAYNEQFF | TGCGCCAGCAGCCCGTACCCAGCCTACAATGAGCAGTTCTTC
TRBJ2-2 | - | - | TRBV10-1 | CASRDSTYTGELFF | TGCGCCAGCAGGGACAGCACTTACACCGGGGAGCTGTTTTTT
TRBJ1-1 | - | - | TRBV6-1 | CASSELVRLGGRRTEAFF | TGTGCCAGCAGTGAATTAGTGAGGTTAGGTGGCAGGAGGACTGAAGCTTTCTTT
TRBJ1-4 | TRBD1 | once | TRBV28 | CASRDRGQGEKLFF | TGTGCCAGCAGAGACAGGGGGCAAGGGGAAAAACTGTTTTTT
TRBJ2-3 | - | - | TRBV6-6 | CASSGGLTETQYF | TGTGCCAGCAGTGGAGGGTTGACAGAGACGCAGTATTTT
TRBJ1-3 | - | - | TRBV6-1 | CASRGAGNTIYF | TGTGCCAGCCGGGGAGCTGGAAACACCATATATTTT
TRBJ1-2 | - | - | TRBV6-1 | CASSEAQGHYGYTF | TGTGCCAGCAGTGAAGCTCAGGGGCACTATGGCTACACCTTC
TRBJ2-1 | TRBD2 | once | TRBV6-1 | CASSVSGRTQFF | TGTGCCAGCAGTGTAAGCGGGAGGACGCAGTTCTTC
TRBJ2-3 | TRBD2 | - | TRBV11-2 | CASSGNLAGGRTDTQYF | TGTGCCAGCAGCGGAAACCTAGCGGGAGGACGAACAGATACGCAGTATTTT
TRBJ1-5 | TRBD1 | - | TRBV19 | CASSHNRGHNQPQHF | TGTGCCAGTAGTCATAACAGGGGACACAATCAGCCCCAGCATTTT
TRBJ2-3 | - | - | TRBV6-5 | CASSKRGASTDTQYF | TGTGCCAGCAGTAAAAGGGGTGCTAGCACAGATACGCAGTATTTT
TRBJ2-7 | - | - | TRBV4-1 | CASSQGGGSTYEQYF | TGCGCCAGCAGCCAAGGTGGGGGGTCGACTTACGAGCAGTACTTC
TRBJ1-5 | TRBD1 | - | TRBV19 | CASSITGRGRNQPQHF | TGTGCCAGTAGTATAACTGGCAGGGGGCGCAATCAGCCCCAGCATTTT
TRBJ2-3 | TRBD2 | - | TRBV19 | CASSKVYPTPGLAGGLRTDTQYF | TGTGCCAGTAGTAAGGTTTACCCAACGCCCGGGCTAGCGGGGGGGCTCCGCACAGATACGCAGTATTTT
TRBJ2-7 | TRBD2 | - | TRBV14 | CASSTLPGTSHDEQYF | TGTGCCAGCAGTACCCTCCCCGGGACTAGCCACGACGAGCAGTACTTC
TRBJ2-1 | TRBD2 | - | TRBV30 | CALGLAGGGEQFF | TGTGCCTTAGGACTAGCGGGAGGAGGTGAGCAGTTCTTC
TRBJ1-2 | - | - | TRBV9 | CASSWEPNYGYTF | TGTGCCAGCAGCTGGGAGCCCAACTATGGCTACACCTTC
TRBJ1-3 | - | once | TRBV6-1 | CASSEQQGNTIYF | TGTGCCAGCAGTGAACAACAGGGAAACACCATATATTTT
TRBJ2-3 | - | - | TRBV5-4 | CASSRLAQDTDTQYF | TGTGCCAGCAGCCGATTAGCCCAAGACACAGATACGCAGTATTTT